This TCR beta chain comes out of a study of Ad26.COV2.S vaccination and SARS-CoV-2 variants. Repertoires were generated with immunoSEQ multiplex PCR, while TCRdb's copy carries only in-frame clones and drops some. The sample includes some 300,000 clones, approximately 86% of them seen just once. The treatment is: roughly 20 received Ad26.COV2.S at low or high dose, single or two shots; roughly five received placebo; per-sample allocation not given. The samples date from day 63 after the first vaccine or placebo injection. The input for sequencing was peripheral blood, taken in a trial of Ad26.COV2.S vaccine versus placebo. This sequence was found in a person aged 18-65 years who received the Ad26.COV2.S COVID-19 vaccine or a placebo.

CDR3 in amino acids: CSVEPKDRYYGYTF. DNA of the CDR3: TGCAGCGTTGAACCAAAGGACAGATACTATGGCTACACCTTC. The rearrangement uses TRBV29-1 and TRBJ1-2; D is perhaps TRBD1 (6 bases). Germline V gene data show CDR1 as SQVTM and CDR2 as ANQGSEA. Trimming removed 2 bases from V and 3 bases from J, with 13 bases in between. CDR3 length equals 14 residues.